The clone carrying this T cell receptor beta chain was recorded a few times. Its target is unknown. This record comes from a study of beta chain features in type 1 diabetes. Study context: Sorted cells from all samples, numbering approximately 110,000,000, were examined. The study, taken as a whole, reports: A moderate, significant TCRB CDR3 shortening appeared in type 1 diabetes across four CD4+ subsets.

The single heparinised draw taken from each donor contained roughly 110 mL of blood on average. What was sequenced were expressed TCRB transcripts, since all of the isolated RNA had been reverse transcribed. Data came from immunoSEQ multiplex PCR; TCRdb stores just in-frame clones and leaves some out. The sample has hundreds of thousands of clones, about an eighth seen once. This CDR3 contains 15 residues. Trimming removed 5 bases from V and 4 bases from J; junction bases left unmatched: 5. The germline V gene has CDR1 MNHEY and CDR2 SMNVEV (reference sequence). This sequence originates from a woman aged 18 to 35 in good health. Sequencing input: naive CD4+ T cells from blood. The rearrangement uses TRBV27 and TRBJ2-1; TRBD2 matches 10 bases. The CDR3 here is CASSAGLAVYNEQFF. CDR3 bases: TGTGCCAGCAGTGCCGGACTAGCGGTTTACAATGAGCAGTTCTTC.